Listed below are T cell receptor beta chains from one sample, sequenced in a study of blood T cell repertoires in COVID-19. TCRdb keeps only in-frame clones here, not all; method: immunoSEQ multiplex PCR. The profile covers fewer than 300,000 clones, with approximately 84% appearing a single time and 15% to 17% taken by the ten largest. Sequenced input: PBMCs or T cells enriched from blood (not recorded which). Receptors originate from a man between 18 and 35 years old who had recovered from COVID-19. Each CDR3 is given without its conserved first and last residue. A D gene is named only where the DNA matches it firmly. Only some rows state a clone size, as once, few, many or a class for expanded clones.

size | J | D | V | CDR3
few | TRBJ2-7 | TRBD1 | TRBV13 | ASSPGQVSSYEQY
. | TRBJ2-2 | . | TRBV7-2 | ASSFRGAGELF
. | TRBJ2-7 | . | TRBV2 | ASRTEAISYEQY
few | TRBJ2-7 | . | TRBV5-4 | ASSYGSVTGYEQY
. | TRBJ2-5 | . | TRBV7-2 | ASSLAPGLQETQY
. | TRBJ2-2 | . | TRBV19 | ASSIFPSGFTGELF
. | TRBJ2-2 | . | TRBV9 | ASSVDYFRGTGELF
. | TRBJ2-7 | TRBD2 | TRBV14 | ASSQGSGRIYEQY
. | TRBJ1-2 | . | TRBV7-9 | ASSPGEIRTYGYT
. | TRBJ1-3 | . | TRBV6-1 | ASSEGTGGPGNTIY
. | TRBJ2-7 | . | TRBV7-2 | ASSFFSARAYEQY
. | TRBJ1-6 | . | TRBV19 | ASSIGQSRDSPLH
. | TRBJ1-2 | TRBD1 | TRBV4-1 | ASSQETGGLGYGYT
. | TRBJ2-2 | TRBD1 | TRBV10-3 | AIQGANTGELF
. | TRBJ2-7 | TRBD2 | TRBV7-9 | ASSTSGVSYEQY
. | TRBJ1-1 | . | TRBV2 | ASSEASRGDAF
. | TRBJ1-1 | TRBD1 | TRBV19 | ASSPHTGVGAF
. | TRBJ2-7 | . | TRBV6-5 | ASSYSGGVLYEQY
. | TRBJ1-2 | TRBD1 | TRBV6-5 | ASSYSAGGNYGYT
once | TRBJ2-7 | TRBD2 | TRBV24-1 | ATNDPGLAGAAGVKQY
. | TRBJ1-4 | TRBD1 | TRBV19 | ASSKRGTENEKLF
. | TRBJ1-2 | TRBD1 | TRBV2 | ASSELRQGNYGYT
. | TRBJ2-1 | TRBD1 | TRBV29-1 | SVRGPGTGGRDEQF
once | TRBJ2-7 | . | TRBV9 | ASSPGGGTYEQY
. | TRBJ1-2 | . | TRBV19 | ASSIGRRYGYT
. | TRBJ2-1 | . | TRBV12-5 | ASGLPTTGNEQF
few | TRBJ1-4 | . | TRBV7-9 | ASRPIRELKEKLF
. | TRBJ2-1 | TRBD1 | TRBV15 | ATSRSNRDSAYNEQF
. | TRBJ1-5 | . | TRBV27 | ASSLQGSNQPQH
few | TRBJ1-5 | . | TRBV5-1 | ASSLDGSGNQPQH
. | TRBJ2-7 | . | TRBV5-8 | ASSPLGLQREQY
. | TRBJ1-4 | . | TRBV4-2 | ASSQDRGTNEKLF
. | TRBJ2-5 | TRBD1 | TRBV5-1 | ASSRVQGAPQETQY
. | TRBJ2-3 | TRBD2 | TRBV15 | ATSRARTRRDTQY
. | TRBJ2-7 | TRBD2 | TRBV7-2 | ASSLGLAGYEQY
. | TRBJ1-5 | TRBD1 | TRBV24-1 | ATSDGTGEGNQPQH
. | TRBJ1-5 | . | TRBV6-5 | ASSYDGNQPQH
. | TRBJ2-7 | . | TRBV19 | ASSIGTPPDYEQY
. | TRBJ2-7 | TRBD2 | TRBV5-6 | AAGEKEGEQY
. | TRBJ1-6 | . | TRBV11-2 | ASSSGRGYQSPLH
few | TRBJ1-5 | . | TRBV28 | ASSLSYNQPQH
. | TRBJ2-5 | TRBD2 | TRBV5-6 | ASSLAGGPRETQY
. | TRBJ2-1 | TRBD2 | TRBV28 | ASSLTSGSSYNEQF
. | TRBJ2-7 | TRBD1 | TRBV7-9 | ASSYLGQGYEQY
once | TRBJ2-3 | . | TRBV6-1 | ASSEAHSGISTDTQY
few | TRBJ2-2 | . | TRBV28 | ASIGQTLTGELF
once | TRBJ1-2 | TRBD1 | TRBV5-6 | ASSPLTGDYGYT
few | TRBJ1-2 | TRBD1 | TRBV5-1 | ASSLKTGELAYGYT
. | TRBJ2-7 | TRBD2 | TRBV5-4 | ASSRGTAGGTYEQY
. | TRBJ2-1 | TRBD2 | TRBV27 | ASSLLPPGLADYNEQF
. | TRBJ2-5 | TRBD2 | TRBV20-1 | SASSSGGGWETQY
. | TRBJ2-5 | . | TRBV7-2 | ASSSLNQETQY
. | TRBJ2-5 | TRBD1 | TRBV11-2 | ASSPVGGQGAD
. | TRBJ2-5 | TRBD2 | TRBV6-2/TRBV6-3 | ASSLGTSLAQETQY
once | TRBJ1-2 | . | TRBV28 | ASSLPTDYGYT
. | TRBJ1-5 | . | TRBV19 | ASSIPHTFSNQPQH
. | TRBJ1-2 | . | TRBV6-1 | ASSEAQTQAYYGYT
. | TRBJ2-2 | . | TRBV12-5 | ASGSSLVTGELF
. | TRBJ2-1 | TRBD2 | TRBV7-8 | ASSRARGGDNEQF
. | TRBJ2-5 | TRBD1 | TRBV19 | ASSTPGGWETQY